The rows below give T cell receptor beta chains drawn from one sample of a study of T-cell reconstitution after alpha-beta-depleted transplantation in children. TCRdb analysed the PCR reads with MiXCR anew, one entry per CDR3 protein. Of about 980,000 distinct CDR3 sequences listed, around 30% are singletons. This sample comprised PBMCs, mostly from graft donor cells, obtained 360 days after TCRalphabeta/CD19-depleted stem cell transplant. These receptors all come from a boy under two years old who had a stem cell transplant for SCID, so the T cells may come from the graft donor. Both conserved end residues are part of each CDR3. The order of the fields is CDR3 protein, clone size, J gene, V gene. Size tells how often a clone was seen (once, few, many) or the class of an expanded clone, and some rows leave it out.

CASSSVQEKYTDTQYF	few	TRBJ2-3	TRBV28
CAISDRDRANYGYTF	few	TRBJ1-2	TRBV10-3
CASSSSFSAEQYF	NA	TRBJ2-7	TRBV7-3
CSVEGQGSTDTQYF	few	TRBJ2-3	TRBV29-1
CASRDGTGRGHEQFF	few	TRBJ2-1	TRBV5-1
CASSVGQLAYIQYF	few	TRBJ2-4	TRBV9
CASSFPVGETQYF	NA	TRBJ2-5	TRBV12-3/TRBV12-4
CSARALVRAPDYGYTF	few	TRBJ1-2	TRBV20-1
CSPDRGQPSSYNEQFF	NA	TRBJ2-1	TRBV20-1
CASSLLIVGGSGELFF	NA	TRBJ2-2	TRBV5-1
CASSLGRSGQETQYF	NA	TRBJ2-5	TRBV7-9
CASSTTALQYF	NA	TRBJ2-3	TRBV12-3/TRBV12-4
CASNPGVGQPQHF	NA	TRBJ1-5	TRBV5-5
CATSDAVGGNEQFF	NA	TRBJ2-1	TRBV24-1
CATSAGEGQGTDTQYF	NA	TRBJ2-3	TRBV24-1
CASSYWDRDYEQYF	many	TRBJ2-7	TRBV5-1
CAIRQGLALDEQYF	NA	TRBJ2-7	TRBV10-3
CAWRGRQEQGIAYNEQFF	few	TRBJ2-1	TRBV30
CASSVGGAPDTQYF	few	TRBJ2-3	TRBV9
CASSPEGSGGLRATQYF	few	TRBJ2-3	TRBV5-1
CASSPLRGPGELFF	NA	TRBJ2-2	TRBV18
CASSQGTGGLGANVLTF	once	TRBJ2-6	TRBV4-3
CASSLSPGNNQPQHF	NA	TRBJ1-5	TRBV5-1
CASSLAGVTGELFF	many	TRBJ2-2	TRBV11-2
CASSQGLYEKLFF	NA	TRBJ1-4	TRBV4-2
CASSSAPFEQYF	few	TRBJ2-7	TRBV12-3/TRBV12-4
CSVSPGGFNYGYTF	few	TRBJ1-2	TRBV29-1
CASTYTTPYNEQFF	NA	TRBJ2-1	TRBV11-2
CASSFDSGARTTEAFF	NA	TRBJ1-1	TRBV7-8
CASSLAQRRNNEQFF	NA	TRBJ2-1	TRBV5-1
CASSLGGRADEQYF	NA	TRBJ2-7	TRBV7-9
CASSLEQGTYEQYF	NA	TRBJ2-7	TRBV7-2
CSVPWRGAEKNEQFF	NA	TRBJ2-1	TRBV29-1
CASSLSGPSYNEQFF	few	TRBJ2-1	TRBV7-2
CASSLMVGSPNSPLHF	NA	TRBJ1-6	TRBV7-9
CSARGWSGGPDYEQYF	NA	TRBJ2-7	TRBV20-1
CASRVAGGQDTQYF	NA	TRBJ2-3	TRBV12-3/TRBV12-4
CASIMALAGAAYEQYF	NA	TRBJ2-7	TRBV6-1
CATSRPNEKLFF	NA	TRBJ1-4	TRBV15
CASSQAPGGTEAFF	NA	TRBJ1-1	TRBV3-1
CASSVRQGGTDTQYF	NA	TRBJ2-3	TRBV9
CSARVQGSVDTQYF	NA	TRBJ2-3	TRBV20-1
CSASRLSEAFF	NA	TRBJ1-1	TRBV20-1
CASSLGVHLETQYF	NA	TRBJ2-5	TRBV11-2
CASSSSGRAGNTIYF	few	TRBJ1-3	TRBV25-1
CASSGGTDQTYEQYF	few	TRBJ2-7	TRBV7-8
CAITPASGGDTQYF	NA	TRBJ2-3	TRBV10-3
CASSPKRGSTEAFF	many	TRBJ1-1	TRBV7-9
CSARDRSRVNNEQFF	NA	TRBJ2-1	TRBV20-1
CSARPNQGGSTEAFF	NA	TRBJ1-1	TRBV20-1
CSALVGDRVGSAKNIQYF	NA	TRBJ2-4	TRBV29-1
CASSLKAIFGGYTF	many	TRBJ1-2	TRBV5-1
CATSRDGGTRYGYTF	NA	TRBJ1-2	TRBV15
CASSQAGTGIYGYTF	NA	TRBJ1-2	TRBV4-1
CAISESDGTLGYGYTF	NA	TRBJ1-2	TRBV10-3
CSALTGLQNTGELFF	few	TRBJ2-2	TRBV20-1
CSVGSGQQETQYF	NA	TRBJ2-5	TRBV29-1
CASSTDRGPDEAFF	NA	TRBJ1-1	TRBV7-9